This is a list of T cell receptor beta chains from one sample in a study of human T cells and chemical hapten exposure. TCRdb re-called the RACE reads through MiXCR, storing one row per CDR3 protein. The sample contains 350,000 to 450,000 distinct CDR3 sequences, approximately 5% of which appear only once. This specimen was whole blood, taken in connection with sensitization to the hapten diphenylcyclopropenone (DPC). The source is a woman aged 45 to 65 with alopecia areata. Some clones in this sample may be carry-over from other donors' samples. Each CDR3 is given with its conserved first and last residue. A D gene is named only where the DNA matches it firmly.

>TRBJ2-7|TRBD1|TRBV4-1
CASSQGRDSAYEQYF
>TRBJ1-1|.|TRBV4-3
CASSQDSRAGTEAFF
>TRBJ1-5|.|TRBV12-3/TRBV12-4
CASSPGTTGNQPQHF
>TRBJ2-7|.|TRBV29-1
CSHGSEQYF
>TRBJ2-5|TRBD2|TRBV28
CASSFRAGLIFGETQYF
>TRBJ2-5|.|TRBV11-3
CASSLDHGETQYF
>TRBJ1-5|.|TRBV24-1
CATSGGVSNQPQHF
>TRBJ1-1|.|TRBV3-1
CASSQDKNTQAFF
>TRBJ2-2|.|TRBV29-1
CSAPDNTGELFF
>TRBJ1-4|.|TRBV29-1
CSVAEQGLSELFF
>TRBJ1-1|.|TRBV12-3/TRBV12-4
CASSLAWEGSEAFF
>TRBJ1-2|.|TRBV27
CASSPTLKQGNYGYTF
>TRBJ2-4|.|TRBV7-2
CASSSKAKNIQYF
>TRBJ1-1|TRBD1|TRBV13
CASSLPGQGAEAFF
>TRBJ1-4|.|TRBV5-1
CASSPLGQNEKLFF
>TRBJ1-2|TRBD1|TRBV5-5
CASSLGDRGYYGYTF
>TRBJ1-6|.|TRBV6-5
CASRDGTNSPLHF
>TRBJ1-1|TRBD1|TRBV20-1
CSARDRRTGGTEAFF
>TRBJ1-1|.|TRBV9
CASSPRPWIAFF
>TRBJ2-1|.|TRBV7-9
CASSFRGSEQFF
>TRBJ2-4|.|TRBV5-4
CASSLGAIQYF
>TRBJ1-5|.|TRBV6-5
CASSQRNQPQHF